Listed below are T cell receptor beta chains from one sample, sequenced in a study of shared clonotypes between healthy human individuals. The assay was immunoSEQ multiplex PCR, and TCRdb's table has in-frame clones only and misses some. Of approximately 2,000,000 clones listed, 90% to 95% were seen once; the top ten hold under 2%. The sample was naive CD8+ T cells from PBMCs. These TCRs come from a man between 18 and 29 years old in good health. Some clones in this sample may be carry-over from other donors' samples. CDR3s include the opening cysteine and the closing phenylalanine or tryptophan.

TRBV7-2,CASSLGWGTEAFF
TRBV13,CASSLGGLSIDEQYF
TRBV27,CASSFGQGYEQFF
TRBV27,CASSFFRGDSYEQYF
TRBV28,CASTPGTGGSEQYF
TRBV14,CASSQDRTLYNEQFF
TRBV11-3,CASSLDRAYEQYF
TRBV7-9,CASSLGDRERQPQHF
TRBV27,CASSILSGTSGSYEQYF
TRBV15,CATSGRSNEKLFF
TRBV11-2,CASRDRGGTPWVEQYF
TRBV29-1,CSVPYGRTYGYTF
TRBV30,CAWSPKGGLSISF
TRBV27,CASSPPAPLEELFF
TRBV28,CASSFPSQIGNQPQHF
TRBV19,CASRPTGNYGYTF
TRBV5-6,CASSLNYRAPNYGYTF
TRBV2,CASTAEGASQPLHF
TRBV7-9,CASSLTGSEEKLFF
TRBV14,CASSQDGNQPQHF
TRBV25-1,CASSLQGAGYTF
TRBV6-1,CASSETDSSFYGYTF
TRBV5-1,CASSSRTSGSYEQYF
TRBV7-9,CASSLGGTNQPQHF
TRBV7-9,CASGAVQETQYF
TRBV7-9,CASSLVPSGNEQFF
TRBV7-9,CASTYRGSDNTEAFF
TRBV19,CASSMIAGAYNEQFF
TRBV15,CATSRGGGQGEKLFF
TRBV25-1,CASSEWPHRDPNTEAFF
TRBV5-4,CASSLERGQAFF
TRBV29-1,CSVEDLGQGETEAFF
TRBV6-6,CASLIRDTGTDTQYF
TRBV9,CASSVGSRRASGGEQFF
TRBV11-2,CASSPDGGYGNQPQHF
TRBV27,CASSFGGPDYEQYF
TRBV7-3,CASSLKPWATRAGLTEAFF
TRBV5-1,CASSLTGANTGELFF
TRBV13,CASSSTEQETQYF
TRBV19,CASSAYRGLTETQYF
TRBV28,CASSFPEARSEKLFF